The source of this T cell receptor beta chain is a study of a mutant IDH1 vaccine in newly diagnosed glioma. Study-wide background: Week 35 held visit V12, while week 47 held visit V13.

The repertoire was sequenced with immunoSEQ multiplex PCR; TCRdb's copy has only in-frame clones and lacks some. Altogether about 40,000 clones are present, 65% to 90% being singletons, with the ten largest covering over 4.5%. The study's findings and limits: Pseudoprogression appeared unlinked to shifts in leading peripheral T cell clonotypes. Altogether, 80% to 95% of patients exhibited vaccine-induced immune responses.

About this clone itself: No antigen is known for it.

Time point here: week 35, safety follow-up. Vaccination used 300 ug of mutant IDH1 20-mer peptide per dose, with topical imiquimod. Patients were given eight vaccinations, scheduled in weeks 1, 3, 5, 7, 11, 15, 19 and 23. Germline CDR1 and CDR2: LGHNA and YNFKEQ. The V end was cut by 0 bases, the J end by 3 bases, with 21 bases between. The CDR3 spans 20 residues. The chain is built from TRBV4-2 and TRBJ1-6; D gene unclear. This clonotype was sampled from a woman aged 45-59 years with glioma. The sequencing used PBMCs, collected from a glioma patient whose treatment included an IDH1 peptide vaccine. CDR3 coding DNA: TGTGCCAGCAGCCAAGACGATGCCAGACAAAATTTCAACTATAATTCACCCCTCCACTTT. Residues: CASSQDDARQNFNYNSPLHF.